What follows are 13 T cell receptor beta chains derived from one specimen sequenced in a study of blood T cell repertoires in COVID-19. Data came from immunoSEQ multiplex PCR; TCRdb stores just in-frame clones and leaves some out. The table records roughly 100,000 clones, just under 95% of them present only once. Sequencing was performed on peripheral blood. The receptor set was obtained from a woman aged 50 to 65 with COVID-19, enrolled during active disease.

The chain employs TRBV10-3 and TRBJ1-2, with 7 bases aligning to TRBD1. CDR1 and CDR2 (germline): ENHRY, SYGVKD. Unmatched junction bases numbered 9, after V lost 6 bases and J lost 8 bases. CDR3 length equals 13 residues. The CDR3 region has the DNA TGTGCCATCAGCTTCCACAGGGGCAACGGCTACACCTTC. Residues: CAISFHRGNGYTF.

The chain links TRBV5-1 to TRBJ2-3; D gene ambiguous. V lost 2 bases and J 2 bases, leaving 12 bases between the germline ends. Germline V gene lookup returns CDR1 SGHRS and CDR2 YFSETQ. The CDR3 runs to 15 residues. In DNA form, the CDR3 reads TGCGCCAGCAGCTTATCAGCGCTTCTCACAGATACGCAGTATTTT. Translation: CASSLSALLTDTQYF.

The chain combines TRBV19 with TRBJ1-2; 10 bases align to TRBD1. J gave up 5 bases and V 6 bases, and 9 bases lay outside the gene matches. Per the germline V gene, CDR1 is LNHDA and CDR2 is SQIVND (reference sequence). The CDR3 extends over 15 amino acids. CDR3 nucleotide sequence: TGTGCCAGTAGCTTGCCGGGACAGGGGATGTATGGCTACACCTTC. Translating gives CASSLPGQGMYGYTF.

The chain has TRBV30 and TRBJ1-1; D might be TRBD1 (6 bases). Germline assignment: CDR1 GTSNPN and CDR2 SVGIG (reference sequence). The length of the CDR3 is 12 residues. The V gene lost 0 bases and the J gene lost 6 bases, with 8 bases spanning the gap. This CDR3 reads CAWSVGGAEAFF. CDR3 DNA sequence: TGTGCCTGGAGTGTAGGGGGGGCTGAAGCTTTCTTT.

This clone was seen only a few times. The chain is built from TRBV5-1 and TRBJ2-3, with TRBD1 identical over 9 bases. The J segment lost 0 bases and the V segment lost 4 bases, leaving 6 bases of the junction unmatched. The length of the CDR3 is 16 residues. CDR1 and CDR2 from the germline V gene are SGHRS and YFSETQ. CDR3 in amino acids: CASSQGQGYSTDTQYF. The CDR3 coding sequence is TGCGCCAGCAGCCAGGGACAGGGTTATAGCACAGATACGCAGTATTTT.

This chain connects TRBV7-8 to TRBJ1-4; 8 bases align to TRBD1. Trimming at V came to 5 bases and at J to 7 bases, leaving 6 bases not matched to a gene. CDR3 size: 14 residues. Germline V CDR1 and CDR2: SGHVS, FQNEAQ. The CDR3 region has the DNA TGTGCCAGCAGCCCAGGGGGCGCGACTGAAAAACTGTTTTTT. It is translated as CASSPGGATEKLFF.

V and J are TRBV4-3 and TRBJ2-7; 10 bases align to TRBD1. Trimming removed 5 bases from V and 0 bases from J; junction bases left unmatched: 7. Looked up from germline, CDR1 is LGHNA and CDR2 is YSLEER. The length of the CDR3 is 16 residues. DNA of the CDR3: TGCGCCAGCAGCTTGGGACAGGGGCCGCCCTCCTACGAGCAGTACTTC. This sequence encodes CASSLGQGPPSYEQYF.

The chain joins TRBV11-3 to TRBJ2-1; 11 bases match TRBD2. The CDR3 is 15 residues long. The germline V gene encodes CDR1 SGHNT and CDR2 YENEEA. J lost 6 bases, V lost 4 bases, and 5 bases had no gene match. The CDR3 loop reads CASSSSSGGLNEQFF. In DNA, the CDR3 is TGTGCCAGCAGCTCGTCTAGCGGGGGGCTCAATGAGCAGTTCTTC.

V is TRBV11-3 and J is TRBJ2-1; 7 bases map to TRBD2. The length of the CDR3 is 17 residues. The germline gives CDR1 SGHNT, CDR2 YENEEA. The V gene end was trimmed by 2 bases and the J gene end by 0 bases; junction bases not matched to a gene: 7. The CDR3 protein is CASSLKSGGFSYNEQFF. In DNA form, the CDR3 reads TGTGCCAGCAGCTTAAAATCGGGAGGATTCTCCTACAATGAGCAGTTCTTC.

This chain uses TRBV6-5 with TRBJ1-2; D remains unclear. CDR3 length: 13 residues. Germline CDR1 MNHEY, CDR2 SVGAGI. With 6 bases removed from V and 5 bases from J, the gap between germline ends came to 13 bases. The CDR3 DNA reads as TGTGCCAGCAGAGCGGGGTCAAGTTATGGCTACACCTTC. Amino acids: CASRAGSSYGYTF.

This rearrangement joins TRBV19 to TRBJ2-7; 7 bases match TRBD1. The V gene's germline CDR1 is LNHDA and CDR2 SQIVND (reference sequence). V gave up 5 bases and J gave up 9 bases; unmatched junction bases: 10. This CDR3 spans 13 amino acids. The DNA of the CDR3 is TGTGCCAGTAGTCCGAGACAGGGAATGGTGCAGTACTTC. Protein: CASSPRQGMVQYF.

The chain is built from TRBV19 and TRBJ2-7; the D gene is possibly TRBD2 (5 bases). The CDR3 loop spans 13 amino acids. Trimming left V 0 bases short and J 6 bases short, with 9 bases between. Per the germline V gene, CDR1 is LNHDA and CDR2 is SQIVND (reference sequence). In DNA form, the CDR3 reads TGTGCCAGTAGTATAGATCGGGGTTTCGAGCAGTACTTC. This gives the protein CASSIDRGFEQYF.

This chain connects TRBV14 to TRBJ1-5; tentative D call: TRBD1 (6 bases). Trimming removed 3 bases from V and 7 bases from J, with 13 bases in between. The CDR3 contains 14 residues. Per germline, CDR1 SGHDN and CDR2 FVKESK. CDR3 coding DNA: TGTGCCAGCAGCCACAGGGGAGCATGGCAGCCCCAGCATTTT. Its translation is CASSHRGAWQPQHF. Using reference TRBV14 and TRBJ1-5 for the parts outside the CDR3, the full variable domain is EAGVTQFPSHSVIEKGQTVTLRCDPISGHDNLYWYRRVMGKEIKFLLHFVKESKQDESGMPNNRFLAERTGGTYSTLKVQPAELEDSGVYFCASSHRGAWQPQHFGDGTRLSIL.